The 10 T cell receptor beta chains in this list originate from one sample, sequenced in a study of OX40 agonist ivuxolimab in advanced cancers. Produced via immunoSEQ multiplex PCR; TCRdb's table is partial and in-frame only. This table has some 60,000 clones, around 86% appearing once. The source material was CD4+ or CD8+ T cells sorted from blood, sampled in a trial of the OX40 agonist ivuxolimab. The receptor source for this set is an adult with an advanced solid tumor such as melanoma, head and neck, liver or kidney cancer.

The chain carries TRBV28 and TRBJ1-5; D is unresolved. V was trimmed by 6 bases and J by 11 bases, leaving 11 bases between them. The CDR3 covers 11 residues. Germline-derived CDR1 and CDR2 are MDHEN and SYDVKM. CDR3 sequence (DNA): TGTGCCAGCAGCTACAAAGGGACCCAGCATTTT. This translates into CASSYKGTQHF.

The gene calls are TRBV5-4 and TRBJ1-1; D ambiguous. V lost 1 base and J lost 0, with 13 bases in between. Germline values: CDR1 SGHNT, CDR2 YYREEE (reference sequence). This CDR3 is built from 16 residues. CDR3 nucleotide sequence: TGTGCCAGCAGCTTGTTCGGCTCAATGATGAACACTGAAGCTTTCTTT. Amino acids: CASSLFGSMMNTEAFF. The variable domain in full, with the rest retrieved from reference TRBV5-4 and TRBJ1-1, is ETGVTQSPTHLIKTRGQQVTLRCSSQSGHNTVSWYQQALGQGPQFIFQYYREEENGRGNFPPRFSGLQFPNYSSELNVNALELDDSALYLCASSLFGSMMNTEAFFGQGTRLTVV.

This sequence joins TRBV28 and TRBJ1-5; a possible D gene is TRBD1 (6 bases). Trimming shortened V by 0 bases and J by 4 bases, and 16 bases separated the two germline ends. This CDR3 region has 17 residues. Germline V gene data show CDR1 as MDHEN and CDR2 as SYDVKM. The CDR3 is CASSLWDRRGINQPQHF. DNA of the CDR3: TGTGCCAGCAGTTTATGGGACCGGAGGGGGATTAATCAGCCCCAGCATTTT. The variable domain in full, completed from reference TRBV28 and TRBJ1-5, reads DVKVTQSSRYLVKRTGEKVFLECVQDMDHENMFWYRQDPGLGLRLIYFSYDVKMKEKGDIPEGYSVSREKKERFSLILESASTNQTSMYLCASSLWDRRGINQPQHFGDGTRLSIL.

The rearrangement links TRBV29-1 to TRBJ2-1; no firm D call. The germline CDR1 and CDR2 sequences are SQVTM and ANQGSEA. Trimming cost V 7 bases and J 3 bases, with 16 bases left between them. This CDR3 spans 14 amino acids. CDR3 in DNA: TGCAGCGCCAAGACTGGGCGCGGCTACAATGAGCAGTTCTTC. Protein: CSAKTGRGYNEQFF.

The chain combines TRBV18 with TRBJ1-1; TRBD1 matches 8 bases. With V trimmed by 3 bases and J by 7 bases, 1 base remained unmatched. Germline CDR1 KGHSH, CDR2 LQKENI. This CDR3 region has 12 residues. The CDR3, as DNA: TGTGCCAGCTCACCCGGGACAGGTGAAGCTTTCTTT. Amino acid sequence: CASSPGTGEAFF.

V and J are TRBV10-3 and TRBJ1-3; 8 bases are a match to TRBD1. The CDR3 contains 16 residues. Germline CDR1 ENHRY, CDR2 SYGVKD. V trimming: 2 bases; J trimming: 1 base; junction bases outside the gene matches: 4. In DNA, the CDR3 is TGTGCCATCAGTGAGGGACAGGGAAATTCTGGAAACACCATATATTTT. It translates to CAISEGQGNSGNTIYF.

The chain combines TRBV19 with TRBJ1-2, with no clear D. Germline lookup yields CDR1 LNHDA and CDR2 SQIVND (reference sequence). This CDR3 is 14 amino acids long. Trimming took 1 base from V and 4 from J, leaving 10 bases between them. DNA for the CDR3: TGTGCCAGTAGTATAGTGGAGGGAACCTATGGCTACACCTTC. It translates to CASSIVEGTYGYTF. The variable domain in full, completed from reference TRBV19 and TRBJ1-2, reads DGGITQSPKYLFRKEGQNVTLSCEQNLNHDAMYWYRQDPGQGLRLIYYSQIVNDFQKGDIAEGYSVSREKKESFPLTVTSAQKNPTAFYLCASSIVEGTYGYTFGSGTRLTVV.

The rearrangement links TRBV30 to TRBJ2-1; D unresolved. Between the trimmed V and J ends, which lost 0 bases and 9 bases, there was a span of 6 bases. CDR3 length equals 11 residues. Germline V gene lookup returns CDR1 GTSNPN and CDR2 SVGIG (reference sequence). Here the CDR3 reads CAWSVGGEQFF. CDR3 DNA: TGTGCCTGGAGTGTTGGCGGTGAGCAGTTCTTC.

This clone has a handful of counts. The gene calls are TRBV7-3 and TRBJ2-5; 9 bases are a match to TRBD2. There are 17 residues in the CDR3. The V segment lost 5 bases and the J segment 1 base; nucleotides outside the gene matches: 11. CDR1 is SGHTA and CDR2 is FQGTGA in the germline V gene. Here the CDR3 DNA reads TGTGCCAGCAGCCCGTCCTCTAGCGGGGCCTTCCAAGAGACCCAGTACTTC. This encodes CASSPSSSGAFQETQYF.

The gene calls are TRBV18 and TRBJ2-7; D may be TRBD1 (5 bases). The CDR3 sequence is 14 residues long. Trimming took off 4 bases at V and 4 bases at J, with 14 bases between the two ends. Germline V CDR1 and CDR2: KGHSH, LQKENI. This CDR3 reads CASSLSATGYEQYF. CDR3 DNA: TGTGCCAGCTCACTATCAGCAACAGGATACGAGCAGTACTTC.